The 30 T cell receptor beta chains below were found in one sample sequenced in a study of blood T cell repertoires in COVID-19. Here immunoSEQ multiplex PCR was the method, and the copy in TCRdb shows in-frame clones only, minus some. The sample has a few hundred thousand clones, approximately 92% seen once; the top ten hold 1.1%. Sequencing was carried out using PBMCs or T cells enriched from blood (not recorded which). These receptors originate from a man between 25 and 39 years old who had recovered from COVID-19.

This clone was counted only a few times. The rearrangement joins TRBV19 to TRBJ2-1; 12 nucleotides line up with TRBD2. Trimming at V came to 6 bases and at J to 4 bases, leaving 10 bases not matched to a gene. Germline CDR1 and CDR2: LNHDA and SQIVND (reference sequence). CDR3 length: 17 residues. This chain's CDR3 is CASSTGLGTSGYNEQFF. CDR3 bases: TGTGCCAGTAGCACAGGCCTGGGGACTAGCGGGTACAATGAGCAGTTCTTC.

For the CDR3, the DNA is TGTGCCAGCTCAACGGACAGGGCGGGCTTCTCTGAAGCTTTCTTT. Protein sequence: CASSTDRAGFSEAFF. The V and J genes are TRBV18 and TRBJ1-1; 8 nucleotides match TRBD1. The J segment lost 6 bases and the V segment lost 5 bases, leaving 11 bases of the junction unmatched. Germline CDR1 and CDR2: KGHSH and LQKENI. This CDR3 comprises 15 residues.

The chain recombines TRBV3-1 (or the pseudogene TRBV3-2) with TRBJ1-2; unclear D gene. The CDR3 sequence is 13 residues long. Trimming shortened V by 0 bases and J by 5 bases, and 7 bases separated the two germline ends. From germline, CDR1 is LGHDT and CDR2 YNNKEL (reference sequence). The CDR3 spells CASSQDQLYGYTF. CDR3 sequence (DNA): TGTGCCAGCAGCCAAGATCAACTGTATGGCTACACCTTC.

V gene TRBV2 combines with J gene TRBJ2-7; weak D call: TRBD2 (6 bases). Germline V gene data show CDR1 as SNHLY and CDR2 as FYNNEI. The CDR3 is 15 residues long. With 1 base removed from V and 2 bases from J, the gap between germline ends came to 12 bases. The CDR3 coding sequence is TGTGCCAGCAGTGAAGGGGTCGGGGGAGCCTACGAGCAGTACTTC. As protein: CASSEGVGGAYEQYF.

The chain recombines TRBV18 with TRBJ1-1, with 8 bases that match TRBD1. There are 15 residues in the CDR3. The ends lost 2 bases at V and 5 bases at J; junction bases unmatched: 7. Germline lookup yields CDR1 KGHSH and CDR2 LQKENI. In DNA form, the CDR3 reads TGTGCCAGCTCACCAGGAACAGGGGGTGGAACTGAAGCTTTCTTT. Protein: CASSPGTGGGTEAFF.

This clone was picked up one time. The CDR3 coding sequence is TGTGCCAGCAGCCGCCCTCCGGGACAGGGGGAAGAGACCCAGTACTTC. This gives the protein CASSRPPGQGEETQYF. This chain joins TRBV4-2 and TRBJ2-5; TRBD1 agrees at 11 bases. Unmatched junction bases numbered 7, after V lost 4 bases and J lost 3 bases. The CDR3 runs to 16 residues. Per the germline V gene, CDR1 is LGHNA and CDR2 is YNFKEQ.

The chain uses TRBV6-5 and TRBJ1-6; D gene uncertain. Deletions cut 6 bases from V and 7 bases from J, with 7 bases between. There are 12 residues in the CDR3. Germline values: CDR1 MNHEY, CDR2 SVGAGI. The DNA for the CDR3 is TGTGCCAGCAGAACGAGAAATTCACCCCTCCACTTT. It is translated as CASRTRNSPLHF.

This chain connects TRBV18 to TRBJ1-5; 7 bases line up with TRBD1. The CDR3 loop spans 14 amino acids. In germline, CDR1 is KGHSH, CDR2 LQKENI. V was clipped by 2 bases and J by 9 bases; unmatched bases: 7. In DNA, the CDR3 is TGTGCCAGCTCACCAGGGGACAGACAACGGCCCCAGCATTTT. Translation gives CASSPGDRQRPQHF.

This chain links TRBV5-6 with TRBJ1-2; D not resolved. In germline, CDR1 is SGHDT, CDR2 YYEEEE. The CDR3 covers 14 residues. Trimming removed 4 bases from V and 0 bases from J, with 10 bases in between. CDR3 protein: CASSGPGTNYGYTF. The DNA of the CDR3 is TGTGCCAGCAGCGGACCGGGAACTAACTATGGCTACACCTTC.

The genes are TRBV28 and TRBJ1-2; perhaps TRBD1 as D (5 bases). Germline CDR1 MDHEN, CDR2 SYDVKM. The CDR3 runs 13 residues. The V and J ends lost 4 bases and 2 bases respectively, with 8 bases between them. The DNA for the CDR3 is TGTGCCAGCAGTTCCGACAGCAACTATGGCTACACCTTC. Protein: CASSSDSNYGYTF.

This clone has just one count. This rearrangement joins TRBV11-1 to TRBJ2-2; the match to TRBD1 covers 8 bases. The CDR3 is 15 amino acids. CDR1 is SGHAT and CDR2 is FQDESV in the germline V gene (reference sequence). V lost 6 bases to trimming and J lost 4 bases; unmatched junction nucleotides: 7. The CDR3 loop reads CASRGQGRSTGELFF. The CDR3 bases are TGTGCCAGCAGAGGACAGGGTCGCAGCACCGGGGAGCTGTTTTTT.

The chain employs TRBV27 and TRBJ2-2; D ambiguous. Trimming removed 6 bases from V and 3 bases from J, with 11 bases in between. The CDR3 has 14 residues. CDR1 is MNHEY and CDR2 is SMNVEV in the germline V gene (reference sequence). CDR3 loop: CASSANRDTGELFF. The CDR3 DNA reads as TGTGCCAGCAGCGCCAATCGAGACACCGGGGAGCTGTTTTTT.

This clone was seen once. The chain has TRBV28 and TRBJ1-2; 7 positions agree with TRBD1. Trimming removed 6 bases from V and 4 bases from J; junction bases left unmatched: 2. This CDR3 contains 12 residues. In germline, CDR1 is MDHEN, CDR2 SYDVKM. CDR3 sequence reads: CASRDRRYGYTF. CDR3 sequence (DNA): TGTGCCAGCAGGGACAGGCGCTATGGCTACACCTTC.

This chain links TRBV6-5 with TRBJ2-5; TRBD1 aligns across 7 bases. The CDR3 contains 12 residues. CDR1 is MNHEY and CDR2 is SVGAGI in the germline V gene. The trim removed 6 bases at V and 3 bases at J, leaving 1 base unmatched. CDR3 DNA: TGTGCCAGCAGACAGGGGAAAGAGACCCAGTACTTC. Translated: CASRQGKETQYF.

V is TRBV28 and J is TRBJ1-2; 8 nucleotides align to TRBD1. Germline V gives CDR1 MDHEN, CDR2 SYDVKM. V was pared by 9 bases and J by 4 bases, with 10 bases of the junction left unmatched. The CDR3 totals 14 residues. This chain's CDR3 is CASQIRDRRYGYTF. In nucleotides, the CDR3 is TGTGCCAGTCAGATCCGGGACAGGCGCTATGGCTACACCTTC.

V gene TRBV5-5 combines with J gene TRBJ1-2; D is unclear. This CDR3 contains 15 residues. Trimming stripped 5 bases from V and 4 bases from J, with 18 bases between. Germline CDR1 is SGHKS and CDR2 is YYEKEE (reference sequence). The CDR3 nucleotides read TGTGCCAGCAGTAGCGGTGGTGGGAGGGCCTATGGCTACACCTTC. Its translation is CASSSGGGRAYGYTF.

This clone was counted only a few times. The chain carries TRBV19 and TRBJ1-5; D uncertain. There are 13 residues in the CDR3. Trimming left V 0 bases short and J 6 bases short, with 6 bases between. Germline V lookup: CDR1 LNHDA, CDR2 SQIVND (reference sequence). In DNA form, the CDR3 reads TGTGCCAGTAGTATAGAACCCGGTCAGCCCCAGCATTTT. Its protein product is CASSIEPGQPQHF.

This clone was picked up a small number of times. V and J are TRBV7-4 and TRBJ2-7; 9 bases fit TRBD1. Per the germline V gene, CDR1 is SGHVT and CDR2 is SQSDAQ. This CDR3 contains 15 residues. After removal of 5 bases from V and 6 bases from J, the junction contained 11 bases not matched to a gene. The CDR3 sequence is CASSPGQGRRVEQYF. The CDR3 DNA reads TGTGCCAGCAGCCCCGGACAGGGGAGGAGGGTCGAGCAGTACTTC.

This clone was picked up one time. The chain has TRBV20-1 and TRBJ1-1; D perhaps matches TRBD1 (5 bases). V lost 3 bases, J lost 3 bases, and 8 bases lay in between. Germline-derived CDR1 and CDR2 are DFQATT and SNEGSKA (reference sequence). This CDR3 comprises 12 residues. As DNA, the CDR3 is TGCAGTGCTAGTATAGGGGACACTGAAGCTTTCTTT. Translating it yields CSASIGDTEAFF.

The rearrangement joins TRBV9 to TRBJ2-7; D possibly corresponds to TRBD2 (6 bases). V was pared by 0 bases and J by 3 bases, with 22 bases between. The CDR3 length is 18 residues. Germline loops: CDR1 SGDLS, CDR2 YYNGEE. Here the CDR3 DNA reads TGTGCCAGCAGCGTAGGCCCTGAACCTAGCGTAGGGAGCTACGAGCAGTACTTC. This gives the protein CASSVGPEPSVGSYEQYF.

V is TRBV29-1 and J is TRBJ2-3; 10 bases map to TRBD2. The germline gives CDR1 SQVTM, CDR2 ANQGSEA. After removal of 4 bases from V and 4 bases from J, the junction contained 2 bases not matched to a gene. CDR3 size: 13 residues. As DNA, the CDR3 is TGCAGCGTTGGTCTAGCGGGGGCAGATACGCAGTATTTT. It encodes CSVGLAGADTQYF.

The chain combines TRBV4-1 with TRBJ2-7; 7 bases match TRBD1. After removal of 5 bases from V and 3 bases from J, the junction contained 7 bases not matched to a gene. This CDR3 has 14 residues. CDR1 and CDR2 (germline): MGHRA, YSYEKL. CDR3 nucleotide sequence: TGCGCCAGCAGCAAAGGACAGGCCAGCTACGAGCAGTACTTC. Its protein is CASSKGQASYEQYF.

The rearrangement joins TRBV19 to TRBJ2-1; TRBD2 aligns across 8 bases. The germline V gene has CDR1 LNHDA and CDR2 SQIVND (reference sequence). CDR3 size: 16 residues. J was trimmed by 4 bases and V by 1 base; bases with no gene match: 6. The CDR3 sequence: CASSIVGLAGYNEQFF. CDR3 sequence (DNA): TGTGCCAGTAGTATAGTCGGGCTAGCGGGTTACAATGAGCAGTTCTTC.

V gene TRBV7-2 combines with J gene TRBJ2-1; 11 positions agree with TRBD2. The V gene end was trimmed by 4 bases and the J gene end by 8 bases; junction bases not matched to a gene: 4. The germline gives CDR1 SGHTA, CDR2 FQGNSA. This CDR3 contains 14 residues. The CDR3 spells CASSSWGLADEQFF. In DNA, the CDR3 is TGTGCCAGCAGCTCCTGGGGACTAGCGGATGAGCAGTTCTTC.

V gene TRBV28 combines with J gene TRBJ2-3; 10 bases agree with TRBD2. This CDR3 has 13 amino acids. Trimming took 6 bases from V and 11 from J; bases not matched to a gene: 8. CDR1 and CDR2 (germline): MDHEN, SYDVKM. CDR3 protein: CASREAGGGMQYF. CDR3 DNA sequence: TGTGCCAGCAGAGAAGCGGGAGGGGGCATGCAGTATTTT. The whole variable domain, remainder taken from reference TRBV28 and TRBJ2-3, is DVKVTQSSRYLVKRTGEKVFLECVQDMDHENMFWYRQDPGLGLRLIYFSYDVKMKEKGDIPEGYSVSREKKERFSLILESASTNQTSMYLCASREAGGGMQYFGPGTRLTVL.

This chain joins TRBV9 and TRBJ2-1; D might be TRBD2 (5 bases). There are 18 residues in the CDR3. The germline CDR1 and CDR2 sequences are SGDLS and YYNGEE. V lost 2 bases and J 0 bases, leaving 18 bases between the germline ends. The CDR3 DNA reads TGTGCCAGCAGCGTCCCACAAGGGCTTGGGAGCTCCTACAATGAGCAGTTCTTC. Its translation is CASSVPQGLGSSYNEQFF.

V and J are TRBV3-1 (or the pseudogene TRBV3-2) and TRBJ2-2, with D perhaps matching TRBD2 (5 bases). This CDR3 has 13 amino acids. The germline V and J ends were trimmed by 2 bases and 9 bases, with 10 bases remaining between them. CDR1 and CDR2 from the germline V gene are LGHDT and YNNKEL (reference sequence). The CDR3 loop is CASSQSGGRELFF. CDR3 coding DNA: TGTGCCAGCAGCCAATCCGGAGGAAGGGAGCTGTTTTTT.

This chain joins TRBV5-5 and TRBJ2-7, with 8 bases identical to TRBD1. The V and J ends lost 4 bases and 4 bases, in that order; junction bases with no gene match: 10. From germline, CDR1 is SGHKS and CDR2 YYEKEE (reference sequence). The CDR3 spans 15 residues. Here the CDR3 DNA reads TGTGCCAGCAGCCCGGGTCCAGGGGGCTCTTACGAGCAGTACTTC. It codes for CASSPGPGGSYEQYF.

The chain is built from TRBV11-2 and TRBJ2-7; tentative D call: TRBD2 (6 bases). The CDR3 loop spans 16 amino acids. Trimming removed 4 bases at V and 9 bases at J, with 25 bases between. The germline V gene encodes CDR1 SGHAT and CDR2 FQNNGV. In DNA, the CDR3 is TGTGCCAGCAGCTCGGGGGTGGGGTTCCAATCGGTTGGGCAGTACTTC. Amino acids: CASSSGVGFQSVGQYF.

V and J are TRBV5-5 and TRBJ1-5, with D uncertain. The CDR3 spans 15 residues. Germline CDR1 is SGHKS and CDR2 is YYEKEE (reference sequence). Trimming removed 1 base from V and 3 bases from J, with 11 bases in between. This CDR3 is CASSLSYIPNQPQHF. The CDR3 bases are TGTGCCAGCAGCTTGTCGTACATACCCAATCAGCCCCAGCATTTT.